The rows below give T cell receptor beta chains drawn from one sample of a study of blood T cell repertoires in COVID-19. Here immunoSEQ multiplex PCR was the method, and the copy in TCRdb shows in-frame clones only, minus some. The table has about 150,000 clones, less than 95% seen once. The sample taken for sequencing was peripheral blood. Receptors were obtained from a man aged 45-65 years with acute or convalescent COVID-19. CDR3s include the opening cysteine and the closing phenylalanine or tryptophan. The order of the fields is V gene, clone size, D gene, J gene, CDR3 protein, CDR3 DNA. The D gene is left open where the match is weak. For some rows the clone size is stated as once, few or many, or as a class when expanded; others skip it.

v_gene: TRBV14; abundance: .; d_gene: .; j_gene: TRBJ2-5; CDR3aa: CASSPTLTVGAQYF; CDR3nt: TGTGCCAGCAGCCCGACCCTCACTGTAGGGGCCCAGTACTTC
v_gene: TRBV18; abundance: .; d_gene: TRBD1; j_gene: TRBJ1-5; CDR3aa: CASSPRQGPNSNQPQHF; CDR3nt: TGTGCCAGCTCACCTCGACAGGGACCTAATAGCAATCAGCCCCAGCATTTT
v_gene: TRBV2; abundance: once; d_gene: .; j_gene: TRBJ1-1; CDR3aa: CASSKNRDEAFF; CDR3nt: TGTGCCAGCAGTAAGAACAGGGATGAAGCTTTCTTT
v_gene: TRBV4-3; abundance: .; d_gene: TRBD1; j_gene: TRBJ1-4; CDR3aa: CASSQAGGQSEKLFF; CDR3nt: TGCGCCAGCAGCCAAGCAGGGGGCCAGAGTGAAAAACTGTTTTTT
v_gene: TRBV4-3; abundance: .; d_gene: TRBD1; j_gene: TRBJ1-4; CDR3aa: CASSQAPSGQGGEKLFF; CDR3nt: TGCGCCAGCAGCCAAGCCCCATCGGGACAGGGGGGTGAAAAACTGTTTTTT
v_gene: TRBV19; abundance: .; d_gene: .; j_gene: TRBJ2-2; CDR3aa: CASSMAAGELFF; CDR3nt: TGTGCCAGTAGTATGGCGGCCGGGGAGCTGTTTTTT
v_gene: TRBV6-6; abundance: .; d_gene: .; j_gene: TRBJ2-2; CDR3aa: CASSLQGYTGELFF; CDR3nt: TGTGCCAGCAGTCTACAGGGATACACCGGGGAGCTGTTTTTT
v_gene: TRBV3-1/TRBV3-2; abundance: .; d_gene: .; j_gene: TRBJ2-2; CDR3aa: CASSQGGIPTGELFF; CDR3nt: TGTGCCAGCAGCCAGGGCGGGATCCCCACCGGGGAGCTGTTTTTT
v_gene: TRBV19; abundance: .; d_gene: TRBD1; j_gene: TRBJ2-7; CDR3aa: CASSIPGTVYEQYF; CDR3nt: TGTGCCAGTAGTATCCCCGGGACAGTTTACGAGCAGTACTTC
v_gene: TRBV6-1; abundance: once; d_gene: .; j_gene: TRBJ2-7; CDR3aa: CASSEFTRGGGLLEQYF; CDR3nt: TGTGCCAGCAGTGAATTCACCCGTGGAGGAGGGTTACTCGAGCAGTACTTC
v_gene: TRBV6-5; abundance: .; d_gene: TRBD1; j_gene: TRBJ1-5; CDR3aa: CASRGQGDQPQHF; CDR3nt: TGTGCCAGCAGAGGACAGGGCGACCAGCCCCAGCATTTT
v_gene: TRBV5-4; abundance: medium-sized; d_gene: .; j_gene: TRBJ2-6; CDR3aa: CASSSSSGANVLTF; CDR3nt: TGTGCCAGCAGCTCTTCCTCTGGGGCCAACGTCCTGACTTTC
v_gene: TRBV14; abundance: .; d_gene: .; j_gene: TRBJ2-7; CDR3aa: CASRPDFSYEQYF; CDR3nt: TGTGCCAGCAGACCGGACTTCTCCTACGAGCAGTACTTC
v_gene: TRBV4-2; abundance: .; d_gene: TRBD1; j_gene: TRBJ1-4; CDR3aa: CATKGQEGAGEKLFF; CDR3nt: TGTGCCACTAAGGGACAGGAGGGGGCTGGGGAAAAACTGTTTTTT
v_gene: TRBV7-3; abundance: .; d_gene: .; j_gene: TRBJ2-2; CDR3aa: CASSPSAGQFNTGELFF; CDR3nt: TGTGCCAGCAGCCCCTCTGCGGGACAGTTTAACACCGGGGAGCTGTTTTTT
v_gene: TRBV7-2; abundance: .; d_gene: TRBD1; j_gene: TRBJ1-2; CDR3aa: CASSTSPGGADGYTF; CDR3nt: TGTGCCAGCAGTACTTCCCCAGGGGGCGCGGATGGCTACACCTTC
v_gene: TRBV7-9; abundance: once; d_gene: TRBD1; j_gene: TRBJ2-1; CDR3aa: CASSPDRAHEQFF; CDR3nt: TGTGCCAGCAGCCCCGACAGGGCCCATGAGCAGTTCTTC
v_gene: TRBV6-5; abundance: .; d_gene: TRBD1; j_gene: TRBJ1-1; CDR3aa: CASSPPGQVNTEAFF; CDR3nt: TGTGCCAGCAGTCCCCCCGGACAGGTCAACACTGAAGCTTTCTTT
v_gene: TRBV7-3; abundance: .; d_gene: TRBD1; j_gene: TRBJ2-2; CDR3aa: CASSRDRGRDGELFF; CDR3nt: TGTGCCAGCAGTCGGGACAGGGGGCGCGACGGGGAGCTGTTTTTT
v_gene: TRBV5-1; abundance: .; d_gene: TRBD1; j_gene: TRBJ2-7; CDR3aa: CASSFWGTGDSYEQYF; CDR3nt: TGCGCCAGCAGCTTTTGGGGGACAGGGGACTCCTACGAGCAGTACTTC
v_gene: TRBV2; abundance: .; d_gene: TRBD1; j_gene: TRBJ1-5; CDR3aa: CASSEGQGNQPQHF; CDR3nt: TGTGCCAGCAGTGAGGGACAGGGCAATCAGCCCCAGCATTTT
v_gene: TRBV5-5; abundance: .; d_gene: .; j_gene: TRBJ1-3; CDR3aa: CASSLSRRENTIYF; CDR3nt: TGTGCCAGCAGCTTATCTCGTCGGGAGAACACCATATATTTT
v_gene: TRBV13; abundance: .; d_gene: .; j_gene: TRBJ2-4; CDR3aa: CASSSLDTLNIQYF; CDR3nt: TGTGCCAGCAGCTCCCTTGACACACTAAACATTCAGTACTTC
v_gene: TRBV6-6; abundance: .; d_gene: .; j_gene: TRBJ1-1; CDR3aa: CASSPIPGFPKNTEAFF; CDR3nt: TGTGCCAGCAGTCCAATCCCCGGGTTTCCGAAAAACACTGAAGCTTTCTTT
v_gene: TRBV5-5; abundance: .; d_gene: .; j_gene: TRBJ1-5; CDR3aa: CASSLEVWGGNQPQHF; CDR3nt: TGTGCCAGCAGCTTGGAGGTGTGGGGGGGCAATCAGCCCCAGCATTTT
v_gene: TRBV28; abundance: .; d_gene: .; j_gene: TRBJ2-2; CDR3aa: CASSSGQNTGELFF; CDR3nt: TGTGCCAGCAGCTCGGGACAGAACACCGGGGAGCTGTTTTTT
v_gene: TRBV18; abundance: .; d_gene: .; j_gene: TRBJ2-3; CDR3aa: CASSPGGHTDTQYF; CDR3nt: TGTGCCAGCTCCCCCGGAGGGCACACAGATACGCAGTATTTT
v_gene: TRBV28; abundance: .; d_gene: TRBD1; j_gene: TRBJ2-5; CDR3aa: CASSLTGGETQYF; CDR3nt: TGTGCCAGCAGTTTGACAGGGGGAGAGACCCAGTACTTC